This T cell receptor (beta chain) was captured by sequencing in a study of blood T cell repertoires in COVID-19. Turning to the study itself: The United States, Italy and Spain supplied acute and convalescent COVID-19 samples. The cDNA or gDNA used as material had been derived from T cells, B-cell-depleted T cells, or PBMCs.

The germline V and J ends were trimmed by 0 bases and 0 bases, with 7 bases remaining between them. Germline CDR1 SGHDT, CDR2 YYEEEE. The CDR3 spans 15 residues. Per the study methods: The assay estimated nucleated cells by amplifying reference gene primers. TCRdb's copy holds only in-frame clones and misses some; the assay was immunoSEQ multiplex PCR. That table is the source of V, J and clone size, and D and trimming were worked out from the DNA. The table lists approximately 50,000 clones, 90% of them singletons. The chain uses TRBV5-6 and TRBJ2-1; D ambiguous. This sequence was found in a man aged 35 to 55 with acute or convalescent COVID-19. The sequenced sample was peripheral blood. Here the CDR3 reads CASSLGRLSYNEQFF. For the CDR3, the DNA is TGTGCCAGCAGCTTGGGGCGGCTCTCCTACAATGAGCAGTTCTTC.